Each of the 8 T cell receptor beta chains below was sequenced from the same sample in a study of naive and memory T cell subsets. An equimolar mix of two oligonucleotides served as the beta constant-region primer for TRBC1 and TRBC2. TCRdb independently ran MiXCR on the UMI-ligation and nested PCR reads; one entry per CDR3 protein. The table has some 150,000 distinct CDR3 sequences, over 15% seen once. Sequencing was carried out using naive CD4+ T cells from blood. These receptors came from a human donor in good health.

The gene calls are TRBV24-1 and TRBJ2-7; TRBD2 matches 7 bases. V lost 3 bases and J lost 2; bases outside the gene matches: 3. Looked up from germline, CDR1 is KGHDR and CDR2 is SFDVKD. This CDR3 comprises 14 residues. CDR3 nucleotide sequence: TGTGCCACCAGTGATAGCGGGACTACCTACGAGCAGTACTTC. Its protein is CATSDSGTTYEQYF.

V usage is TRBV20-1 and J usage is TRBJ1-1; D may be TRBD1 (5 bases). Germline V gene sequence: CDR1 DFQATT, CDR2 SNEGSKA (reference sequence). Trimming left V 0 bases short and J 2 bases short, with 10 bases between. CDR3 length: 14 amino acids. CDR3 nucleotides: TGCAGTGCTAGAGATGTCAGGGTAAACACTGAAGCTTTCTTT. Protein product: CSARDVRVNTEAFF.

The chain carries TRBV29-1 and TRBJ1-5, with unresolved D. V dropped 4 bases and J dropped 5 bases, with 12 bases sitting between them. Germline loops: CDR1 SQVTM, CDR2 ANQGSEA. The CDR3 is 13 amino acids. CDR3 protein: CSVVWGRDQPQHF. The CDR3 bases are TGCAGCGTTGTTTGGGGTCGGGATCAGCCCCAGCATTTT.

A few counts support this clonotype. The chain employs TRBV5-1 and TRBJ1-1; 7 bases agree with TRBD1. The ends lost 2 bases at V and 2 bases at J; junction bases unmatched: 9. This CDR3 has 16 amino acids. The germline V gene encodes CDR1 SGHRS and CDR2 YFSETQ. CDR3 coding DNA: TGCGCCAGCAGCTTAGTTTTTCGGGACAGAAACACTGAAGCTTTCTTT. Residues: CASSLVFRDRNTEAFF.

This rearrangement joins TRBV20-1 to TRBJ2-2, with 11 bases matching TRBD1. Germline values: CDR1 DFQATT, CDR2 SNEGSKA (reference sequence). There are 17 residues in the CDR3. The V and J ends lost 4 bases and 7 bases, in that order; junction bases with no gene match: 14. DNA of the CDR3: TGCAGTGCTACCAGGCTGCCCGGACAGGGGGCTGGCGGGGAGCTGTTTTTT. Its protein is CSATRLPGQGAGGELFF.

The V call is TRBV6-5, the J call TRBJ2-7, with D perhaps being TRBD1 or TRBD2 (5 bases each). From germline, CDR1 is MNHEY and CDR2 SVGAGI. The CDR3 totals 13 residues. Trimming took 4 bases from V and 2 from J, leaving 9 bases between them. The DNA of the CDR3 is TGTGCCAGCAGTTTCGGGGACCCCTACGAGCAGTACTTC. This sequence encodes CASSFGDPYEQYF.

The chain carries TRBV5-1 and TRBJ2-3; D might be TRBD2 (5 bases). The CDR3 has 17 amino acids. Trimming took off 0 bases at V and 0 bases at J, with 14 bases between the two ends. The germline V gene encodes CDR1 SGHRS and CDR2 YFSETQ. In nucleotides, the CDR3 is TGCGCCAGCAGCTTGGCCTCCGGACTCCCGAGCACAGATACGCAGTATTTT. Amino acid sequence: CASSLASGLPSTDTQYF.

At least ten counts were recorded for this clonotype. The rearrangement links TRBV11-2 to TRBJ1-1; 8 bases map to TRBD1. The germline gives CDR1 SGHAT, CDR2 FQNNGV. V shed 5 bases and J 9 bases; nucleotides not matched to a gene: 11. This CDR3 comprises 14 residues. For the CDR3, the DNA is TGTGCCAGCAGCACGGACAGGGTAAACCAAAAAGCTTTCTTT. It yields the protein CASSTDRVNQKAFF.